Following are 31 T cell receptor beta chains from one sample sequenced in a study of CD8 T cells in Susac syndrome. The authors reverse transcribed roughly 0.5 to 1 ug RNA with random hexamers. MiXCR was run by TCRdb on the immunoSEQ multiplex PCR reads, yielding one entry per CDR3 protein. The repertoire holds tens of thousands of distinct CDR3 sequences, with nearly 96% as singletons. The material sequenced was CD4+ T cells from PBMCs. Receptors originate from a human donor with multiple sclerosis.

The rearrangement uses TRBV11-3 and TRBJ1-1; D gene unclear. Germline V gene lookup returns CDR1 SGHNT and CDR2 YENEEA. V lost 3 bases, J lost 3 bases, and 8 bases lay in between. The CDR3 is made up of 13 amino acids. DNA for the CDR3: TGTGCCAGCAGCTTGGGCCACTACACTGAAGCTTTCTTT. This encodes CASSLGHYTEAFF.

The chain is built from TRBV5-1 and TRBJ1-1; D is perhaps TRBD1 (5 bases). V lost 0 bases and J 6 bases, leaving 9 bases between the germline ends. The CDR3 loop spans 13 amino acids. CDR1 is SGHRS, CDR2 YFSETQ, per germline. The CDR3 reads CASSLDRTAEAFF. In DNA form, the CDR3 reads TGCGCCAGCAGCTTGGACAGGACGGCTGAAGCTTTCTTT. The full variable domain, its missing parts supplied by reference TRBV5-1 and TRBJ1-1, is KAGVTQTPRYLIKTRGQQVTLSCSPISGHRSVSWYQQTPGQGLQFLFEYFSETQRNKGNFPGRFSGRQFSNSRSEMNVSTLELGDSALYLCASSLDRTAEAFFGQGTRLTVV.

The CDR3 reads CSVPGIVNTEAFF. The CDR3 DNA sequence: TGCAGCGTACCAGGGATAGTGAACACTGAAGCTTTCTTT. This chain uses TRBV29-1 with TRBJ1-1; D perhaps matches TRBD1 (5 bases). Germline CDR1 is SQVTM and CDR2 is ANQGSEA. This CDR3 contains 13 residues. With 6 bases removed from V and 0 bases from J, the gap between germline ends came to 11 bases.

The chain has TRBV7-9 and TRBJ1-1, with 8 nucleotides matching TRBD1. The CDR3 covers 15 residues. CDR1 is SEHNR and CDR2 is FQNEAQ in the germline V gene (reference sequence). The V segment lost 5 bases and the J segment 3 bases; nucleotides outside the gene matches: 8. The CDR3 DNA sequence: TGTGCCAGCAGCGCCCGACAGGGGTTGGACACTGAAGCTTTCTTT. Translating it yields CASSARQGLDTEAFF.

The chain carries TRBV7-9 and TRBJ2-3; D unclear. Germline V gene sequence: CDR1 SEHNR, CDR2 FQNEAQ (reference sequence). The CDR3 consists of 14 residues. The ends were cut back, 0 bases at V and 0 bases at J, with 4 bases in the middle. The CDR3 spells CASSLAASTDTQYF. DNA for the CDR3: TGTGCCAGCAGCTTAGCGGCCAGCACAGATACGCAGTATTTT.

J is TRBJ1-2 and V is TRBV3-1; the D gene is possibly TRBD1 (6 bases). Trimming removed 2 bases from V and 4 bases from J, with 14 bases in between. This CDR3 comprises 15 residues. CDR1 is LGHDT, CDR2 YNNKEL, per germline (reference sequence). The CDR3 loop is CASSQTDRTIYGYTF. In nucleotides, the CDR3 is TGTGCCAGCAGCCAAACCGACAGGACCATCTATGGCTACACCTTC.

The rearrangement joins TRBV6-6 to TRBJ1-2; no clear D. Per germline, CDR1 MNHNY and CDR2 SVGAGI (reference sequence). V shed 6 bases and J shed 8 bases, with 13 bases lying between them. The CDR3 totals 12 residues. Here the CDR3 DNA reads TGTGCCAGCAGAGTACGGGAGGAGGGCTACACCTTC. This translates into CASRVREEGYTF.

J is TRBJ2-1 and V is TRBV2; 12 nucleotides agree with TRBD1. Germline trimming cut 11 bases from V and 6 bases from J; bases unmatched to any gene: 5. The CDR3 extends over 13 amino acids. Germline V gene data show CDR1 as SNHLY and CDR2 as FYNNEI. DNA of the CDR3: TGTGCCGGTGGGACAGGGGGCTCCAATGAGCAGTTCTTC. Its protein is CAGGTGGSNEQFF. The entire variable domain, with the rest obtained from reference TRBV2 and TRBJ2-1, is as follows: EPEVTQTPSHQVTQMGQEVILRCVPISNHLYFYWYRQILGQKVEFLVSFYNNEISEKSEIFDDQFSVERPDGSNFTLKIRSTKLEDSAMYFCAGGTGGSNEQFFGPGTRLTVL.

This clonotype was found once. The chain joins TRBV11-3 to TRBJ2-6; D is uncertain. V was pared by 0 bases and J by 0 bases, with 3 bases between. The CDR3 has 15 amino acids. CDR1 is SGHNT, CDR2 YENEEA, per germline. This chain's CDR3 is CASSLDRSGANVLTF. The CDR3 bases are TGTGCCAGCAGCTTAGATCGCTCTGGGGCCAACGTCCTGACTTTC. Together with reference TRBV11-3 and TRBJ2-6, the CDR3 gives the full variable domain: EAGVVQSPRYKIIEKKQPVAFWCNPISGHNTLYWYLQNLGQGPELLIRYENEEAVDDSQLPKDRFSAERLKGVDSTLKIQPAELGDSAVYLCASSLDRSGANVLTFGAGSRLTVL.

V usage is TRBV4-1 and J usage is TRBJ2-3; D is uncertain. The germline V gene encodes CDR1 MGHRA and CDR2 YSYEKL. There are 16 residues in the CDR3. Trimming left V 4 bases short and J 2 bases short, with 16 bases between. The CDR3 bases are TGCGCCAGCAGCCTGCGTCCGGGTCGCACCACAGATACGCAGTATTTT. Protein: CASSLRPGRTTDTQYF.

This sequence joins TRBV15 and TRBJ2-2; D is possibly TRBD2 (5 bases). The V end lost 0 bases, the J end lost 0 bases, and 11 bases lay between the germline ends. The CDR3 contains 17 residues. Germline V gene sequence: CDR1 LNHNV, CDR2 YYDKDF (reference sequence). CDR3 sequence (DNA): TGTGCCACCAGCAGAGATCCGATAGCGACGAACACCGGGGAGCTGTTTTTT. Translation gives CATSRDPIATNTGELFF.

V gene TRBV29-1 combines with J gene TRBJ1-1, with no clear D. This CDR3 is 13 amino acids long. Trimming removed 6 bases from V and 2 bases from J, with 13 bases in between. Per germline, CDR1 SQVTM and CDR2 ANQGSEA. Written as DNA, the CDR3 is TGCAGCGTGGGCCGGGCCGCAAACACTGAAGCTTTCTTT. Translating gives CSVGRAANTEAFF.

This clonotype appeared a few times. V gene TRBV5-1 combines with J gene TRBJ2-1; 11 nucleotides agree with TRBD2. The V gene end was trimmed by 4 bases and the J gene end by 3 bases; junction bases not matched to a gene: 3. The CDR3 consists of 15 residues. Germline values: CDR1 SGHRS, CDR2 YFSETQ. CDR3 protein: CASSQGLADYNEQFF. CDR3 nucleotides: TGCGCCAGCAGCCAGGGACTAGCGGACTACAATGAGCAGTTCTTC.

The V and J genes are TRBV20-1 and TRBJ2-3; 9 positions match TRBD1. This CDR3 is built from 15 residues. V was clipped by 3 bases and J by 3 bases; unmatched bases: 7. Germline lookup yields CDR1 DFQATT and CDR2 SNEGSKA (reference sequence). CDR3 sequence (DNA): TGCAGTGCTAGTCATGACAGGGGGATAACAGATACGCAGTATTTT. This gives the protein CSASHDRGITDTQYF.

V is TRBV9 and J is TRBJ2-7; maybe TRBD1 (6 bases). The V gene lost 3 bases and the J gene lost 9 bases, with 22 bases spanning the gap. The CDR3 consists of 15 residues. Germline-derived CDR1 and CDR2 are SGDLS and YYNGEE. As DNA, the CDR3 is TGTGCCAGCAGCGCCATCCCGGGACCAGGGGCTGGGCAGTACTTC. It is translated as CASSAIPGPGAGQYF.

The chain couples TRBV20-1 to TRBJ2-6, with unresolved D. Germline loops: CDR1 DFQATT, CDR2 SNEGSKA (reference sequence). The ends were cut back, 2 bases at V and 1 base at J, with 6 bases in the middle. This CDR3 spans 14 amino acids. The CDR3 DNA is TGCAGTGCTAGACCCTGGTCTGGGGCCAACGTCCTGACTTTC. Protein product: CSARPWSGANVLTF.

The chain combines TRBV5-4 with TRBJ2-3, with D hard to call. The CDR3 length is 14 residues. V lost 4 bases, J lost 6 bases, and 15 bases lay in between. Germline V gene data show CDR1 as SGHNT and CDR2 as YYREEE (reference sequence). The CDR3 here is CASSGRLGYDTQYF. Here the CDR3 DNA reads TGTGCCAGCAGCGGACGTCTAGGCTACGATACGCAGTATTTT.

The rearrangement uses TRBV20-1 and TRBJ2-1; a weak D match, TRBD2 (5 bases). Trimming cost V 2 bases and J 5 bases, with 10 bases left between them. CDR1 is DFQATT and CDR2 is SNEGSKA in the germline V gene (reference sequence). This CDR3 is built from 13 residues. The CDR3 protein is CSARSDGDNEQFF. The CDR3 DNA sequence: TGCAGTGCTAGATCCGACGGGGACAATGAGCAGTTCTTC.

This clonotype was seen once. The chain recombines TRBV28 with TRBJ2-7, with D possibly being TRBD1 (6 bases). Looked up from germline, CDR1 is MDHEN and CDR2 is SYDVKM. The CDR3 is 14 amino acids. V was cut by 6 bases and J by 6 bases, with 18 bases left in between. CDR3 sequence: CASSPPRGVSEQYF. CDR3 nucleotides: TGTGCCAGCAGCCCGCCCAGGGGAGTAAGCGAGCAGTACTTC.

The rearrangement uses TRBV6-6 and TRBJ2-3; 10 bases agree with TRBD1. This CDR3 comprises 14 residues. The germline gives CDR1 MNHNY, CDR2 SVGAGI (reference sequence). V gave up 10 bases and J gave up 3 bases; unmatched junction bases: 7. The CDR3 region is CATSAGQGTDTQYF. For the CDR3, the DNA is TGTGCCACCTCGGCGGGACAGGGGACAGATACGCAGTATTTT.

In its sample, this clonotype was seen a few times. V gene TRBV5-4 combines with J gene TRBJ2-6; D uncertain. Germline CDR1 reads SGHNT; CDR2 reads YYREEE (reference sequence). V was clipped by 1 base and J by 0 bases, with 8 bases between them. The CDR3 loop spans 16 amino acids. CDR3 amino acids: CASSLISSSGANVLTF. DNA for the CDR3: TGTGCCAGCAGCTTGATAAGCAGCTCTGGGGCCAACGTCCTGACTTTC.

The chain has TRBV12-3 or TRBV12-4 and TRBJ2-2; a possible D gene is TRBD1 (7 bases). The CDR3 is 16 amino acids. V dropped 7 bases and J dropped 0 bases, with 15 bases sitting between them. CDR3 loop: CASTRQGGSNTGELFF. The CDR3 DNA follows: TGTGCCAGCACCCGGCAGGGGGGTTCGAACACCGGGGAGCTGTTTTTT.

V is TRBV7-9 and J is TRBJ2-3; the D is unclear. The CDR3 runs 15 residues. The germline CDR1 and CDR2 sequences are SEHNR and FQNEAQ (reference sequence). The V end was cut by 4 bases, the J end by 4 bases, with 15 bases between. CDR3 in DNA: TGTGCCAGCAGCTCCGGGTTAGGGCTTCCAGATACGCAGTATTTT. Translated: CASSSGLGLPDTQYF.

J is TRBJ2-1 and V is TRBV20-1, with 8 bases aligning to TRBD2. After removal of 3 bases from V and 7 bases from J, the junction contained 5 bases not matched to a gene. In germline, CDR1 is DFQATT, CDR2 SNEGSKA (reference sequence). The CDR3 runs to 13 residues. CDR3 coding DNA: TGCAGTGCTAGCGGGGGGGCGCGGAATGAGCAGTTCTTC. Protein sequence: CSASGGARNEQFF.

J is TRBJ1-1 and V is TRBV6-5; D unresolved. This CDR3 region has 14 residues. CDR1 and CDR2 (germline): MNHEY, SVGAGI. Deletions cut 0 bases from V and 0 bases from J, with 5 bases between. DNA for the CDR3: TGTGCCAGCAGTTACTCGTACATGAACACTGAAGCTTTCTTT. This sequence encodes CASSYSYMNTEAFF.

V usage is TRBV2 and J usage is TRBJ1-1; D call uncertain. Germline CDR1 SNHLY, CDR2 FYNNEI. There are 13 residues in the CDR3. Deletions cut 4 bases from V and 3 bases from J, with 9 bases between. The CDR3 nucleotides are TGTGCCAGCAGTGTGAGGATGGACACTGAAGCTTTCTTT. Protein product: CASSVRMDTEAFF.

The chain combines TRBV6-4 with TRBJ1-1; 8 bases align to TRBD1. CDR3 length: 14 residues. Germline V gene data show CDR1 as MRHNA and CDR2 as SNTAGT. V lost 6 bases to trimming and J lost 5 bases; unmatched junction nucleotides: 8. The CDR3 spells CASSGTGWRTEAFF. Here the CDR3 DNA reads TGTGCCAGCAGCGGGACAGGATGGAGGACTGAAGCTTTCTTT.

The chain is built from TRBV24-1 and TRBJ1-6; D is ambiguous. V lost 5 bases, J lost 4 bases, and 8 bases lay in between. The CDR3 is 14 amino acids. Per the germline V gene, CDR1 is KGHDR and CDR2 is SFDVKD. The CDR3 loop is CATSGGRYNSPLHF. Here the CDR3 DNA reads TGTGCCACCAGTGGCGGACGGTATAATTCACCCCTCCACTTT.

This chain connects TRBV5-1 to TRBJ2-6, with D perhaps matching TRBD2 (7 bases). Germline CDR1 is SGHRS and CDR2 is YFSETQ. The CDR3 is made up of 18 amino acids. V was shortened by 0 bases and J by 0 bases, with 13 bases between the two germline ends. CDR3 DNA sequence: TGCGCCAGCAGCTTGGTCAGGGGAGGGAACTCTGGGGCCAACGTCCTGACTTTC. It translates to CASSLVRGGNSGANVLTF.

The chain joins TRBV9 to TRBJ2-7; maybe TRBD2 (5 bases). This CDR3 is 15 amino acids long. Germline CDR1 SGDLS, CDR2 YYNGEE. Trimming stripped 3 bases from V and 3 bases from J, with 16 bases between. The DNA of the CDR3 is TGTGCCAGCAGCGGAGCCTCTGGACTTTACTACGAGCAGTACTTC. This gives the protein CASSGASGLYYEQYF. The full variable domain, completed using reference TRBV9 and TRBJ2-7, is DSGVTQTPKHLITATGQRVTLRCSPRSGDLSVYWYQQSLDQGLQFLIQYYNGEERAKGNILERFSAQQFPDLHSELNLSSLELGDSALYFCASSGASGLYYEQYFGPGTRLTVT.

The rearrangement uses TRBV21-1 and TRBJ2-5; no DNA check was done on the table's D call, TRBD2. TRBV21-1 is annotated as a pseudogene. CDR3 length: 14 residues. CDR3 region: CASSKGGGQETQYF. The CDR3 region has the DNA TGTGCCAGCAGCAAAGGGGGAGGCCAAGAGACCCAGTACTTC.